The 14 T cell receptor beta chains reported below all come from one sample, sequenced in a study of shared clonotypes between healthy human individuals. Using immunoSEQ multiplex PCR, the repertoire was profiled, and TCRdb retains in-frame clones only, with some absent. The sample lists millions of clones; 93% were seen once. CD45RO-negative cells were positively selected for CCR7, leaving out terminally differentiated effector memory CD45RA+ cells. The sequencing input was naive CD8+ T cells from PBMCs. The receptor source for this set is a man younger than 35 in good health. Some clones in this sample may be carry-over from other donors' samples.

This chain joins TRBV2 and TRBJ2-2, with unresolved D. Looked up from germline, CDR1 is SNHLY and CDR2 is FYNNEI. Trimming cost V 3 bases and J 2 bases, with 13 bases left between them. This CDR3 is 16 amino acids long. In DNA, the CDR3 is TGTGCCAGCAGTGATTTCGGTAGGGCAAACACCGGGGAGCTGTTTTTT. This sequence encodes CASSDFGRANTGELFF.

The rearrangement uses TRBV29-1 and TRBJ2-3; D unclear. V was cut by 7 bases and J by 2 bases, with 13 bases left in between. This CDR3 contains 13 residues. CDR1 and CDR2 (germline): SQVTM, ANQGSEA. CDR3 region: CSAVPYLTDTQYF. As DNA, the CDR3 is TGCAGCGCCGTCCCTTACCTCACAGATACGCAGTATTTT.

This clone was seen once. As DNA, the CDR3 is TGTGCCAGTAGAATCGAAACAGCTGCTATTAATCAGCCCCAGCATTTT. Translating it yields CASRIETAAINQPQHF. V usage is TRBV19 and J usage is TRBJ1-5; D uncertain. Germline V gene data show CDR1 as LNHDA and CDR2 as SQIVND (reference sequence). Trimming removed 6 bases at V and 4 bases at J, with 19 bases between. The CDR3 length is 16 residues.

The chain is built from TRBV12-5 and TRBJ2-2, with 8 bases matching TRBD1. With V trimmed by 1 base and J by 4 bases, 2 bases remained unmatched. CDR3 length: 15 residues. Looked up from germline, CDR1 is LGHNT and CDR2 is FRNRAP. The DNA of the CDR3 is TGTGCTAGTGGTTTGGGACAGGGGACCACCGGGGAGCTGTTTTTT. This encodes CASGLGQGTTGELFF.

This clone was seen just once. The V call is TRBV27, the J call TRBJ1-1; no reliable D call. This CDR3 contains 12 residues. Germline assignment: CDR1 MNHEY and CDR2 SMNVEV (reference sequence). Trimming pared 11 bases from V and 6 bases from J, leaving 16 bases between. The CDR3 spells CASMGIGAEAFF. CDR3 sequence (DNA): TGTGCCTCAATGGGGATCGGCGCTGAAGCTTTCTTT.

The V gene is TRBV5-1, the J gene TRBJ2-7, with 10 positions matching TRBD2. After removal of 0 bases from V and 7 bases from J, the junction contained 10 bases not matched to a gene. Germline CDR1 is SGHRS and CDR2 is YFSETQ. The CDR3 consists of 16 residues. CDR3 region: CASSLGLAGVSREQYF. The CDR3 DNA sequence: TGCGCCAGCAGCTTGGGGCTAGCGGGAGTTTCGAGGGAGCAGTACTTC.

The chain links TRBV6-5 to TRBJ2-7; unclear D gene. V was shortened by 0 bases and J by 0 bases, with 9 bases between the two germline ends. The CDR3 spans 15 residues. Germline V gene data show CDR1 as MNHEY and CDR2 as SVGAGI. CDR3 nucleotide sequence: TGTGCCAGCAGTTACTCCGCCGAGAGCTCCTACGAGCAGTACTTC. It is translated as CASSYSAESSYEQYF.

This chain joins TRBV19 and TRBJ1-2, with D tentatively TRBD1 (6 bases). V was trimmed by 6 bases and J by 0 bases, leaving 23 bases between them. Germline values: CDR1 LNHDA, CDR2 SQIVND (reference sequence). This CDR3 has 18 amino acids. CDR3 sequence: CASRPILGGAATNYGYTF. For the CDR3, the DNA is TGTGCCAGTAGGCCGATTCTGGGGGGGGCAGCAACTAACTATGGCTACACCTTC.

The V and J genes are TRBV30 and TRBJ2-4; D may be TRBD2 (5 bases). Germline V gene sequence: CDR1 GTSNPN, CDR2 SVGIG (reference sequence). The CDR3 length is 13 residues. Trimming stripped 1 base from V and 1 base from J, with 5 bases between. The CDR3 loop reads CAWSGGAKNIQYF. The DNA for the CDR3 is TGTGCCTGGAGTGGAGGGGCCAAAAACATTCAGTACTTC.

This clone came up once. V and J are TRBV11-2 and TRBJ2-2; 8 nucleotides match TRBD1. CDR3 size: 15 residues. Looked up from germline, CDR1 is SGHAT and CDR2 is FQNNGV. The trim removed 4 bases at V and 4 bases at J, leaving 5 bases unmatched. The CDR3 DNA is TGTGCCAGCAGCTGGGACAGGATTGTCACCGGGGAGCTGTTTTTT. Encoded protein: CASSWDRIVTGELFF.

V is TRBV2 and J is TRBJ1-5; the D is unclear. The V end lost 2 bases, the J end lost 0 bases, and 17 bases lay between the germline ends. The CDR3 loop spans 18 amino acids. Looked up from germline, CDR1 is SNHLY and CDR2 is FYNNEI. Here the CDR3 reads CASSEIRALSYSNQPQHF. The CDR3 nucleotides read TGTGCCAGCAGTGAAATCCGGGCCCTATCCTATAGCAATCAGCCCCAGCATTTT.

The DNA for the CDR3 is TGTGCCAGCAGCTTAAGGGTGAAAAGCAATGAGCAGTTCTTC. It codes for CASSLRVKSNEQFF. J is TRBJ2-1 and V is TRBV11-2; D remains unclear. Germline-derived CDR1 and CDR2 are SGHAT and FQNNGV. The CDR3 has 14 residues. The V end lost 2 bases, the J end lost 6 bases, and 11 bases lay between the germline ends.

This clone appeared a single time. The chain carries TRBV19 and TRBJ1-1; perhaps TRBD1 as D (5 bases). V lost 7 bases, J lost 0 bases, and 15 bases lay in between. Germline V gives CDR1 LNHDA, CDR2 SQIVND (reference sequence). The CDR3 has 15 residues. The CDR3: CASTMGQDMNTEAFF. For the CDR3, the DNA is TGTGCCAGTACCATGGGGCAGGACATGAACACTGAAGCTTTCTTT. Supplemented by reference TRBV19 and TRBJ1-1, the full variable domain reads DGGITQSPKYLFRKEGQNVTLSCEQNLNHDAMYWYRQDPGQGLRLIYYSQIVNDFQKGDIAEGYSVSREKKESFPLTVTSAQKNPTAFYLCASTMGQDMNTEAFFGQGTRLTVV.

This chain uses TRBV9 with TRBJ2-1; 10 bases map to TRBD2. The germline gives CDR1 SGDLS, CDR2 YYNGEE. CDR3 length: 20 residues. J was trimmed by 4 bases and V by 3 bases; bases with no gene match: 19. This CDR3 is CASSGVPIKVGTSVYNEQFF. CDR3 bases: TGTGCCAGCAGCGGAGTGCCAATCAAAGTCGGGACTAGCGTTTACAATGAGCAGTTCTTC.